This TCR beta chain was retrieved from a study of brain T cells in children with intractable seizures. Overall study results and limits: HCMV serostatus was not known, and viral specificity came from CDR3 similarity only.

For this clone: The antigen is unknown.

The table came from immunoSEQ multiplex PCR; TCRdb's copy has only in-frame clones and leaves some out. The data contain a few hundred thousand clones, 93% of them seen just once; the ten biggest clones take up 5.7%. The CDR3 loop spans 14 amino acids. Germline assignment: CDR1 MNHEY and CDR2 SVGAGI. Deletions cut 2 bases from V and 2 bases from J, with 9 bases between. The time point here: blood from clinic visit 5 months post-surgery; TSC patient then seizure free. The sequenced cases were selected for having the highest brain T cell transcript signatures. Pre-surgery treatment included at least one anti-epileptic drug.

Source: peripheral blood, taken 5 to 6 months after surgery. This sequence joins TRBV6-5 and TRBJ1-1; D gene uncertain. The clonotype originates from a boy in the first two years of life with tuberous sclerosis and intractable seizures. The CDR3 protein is CASSYGGRNTEAFF. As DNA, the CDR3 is TGTGCCAGCAGTTACGGTGGGCGAAACACTGAAGCTTTCTTT.